This T cell receptor beta chain was recorded in a study of post-analysis software for immune sequencing data. Study background: As for disease course, relapsing-remitting, secondary progressive and progressive-relapsing multiple sclerosis were all included.

Germline loops: CDR1 SGHDN, CDR2 FVKESK. The CDR3 totals 18 residues. With 5 bases clipped from V and 4 bases from J, the junction kept 17 bases outside the gene matches. General study points: Controls had lower frequencies than patients of 4 or 5 TRBV segments, which included TRBV5-6, TRBV5-1 and TRBV20-1. Strong same-batch co-clustering of samples appeared with F measure clustering.

TCR beta libraries were prepared from cDNA with unique molecular identifiers. Approximately 450,000 cDNA molecules were recovered from an input of 1 to 10 million T cells. From the PCR reads, TCRdb called clonotypes with MiXCR, one entry per CDR3 protein. The sample has about 540,000 distinct CDR3 sequences; around a third are singletons. This clonotype has more than one count but fewer than ten. Its target is not known. The rearrangement links TRBV14 to TRBJ2-3; TRBD2 agrees at 8 bases. The sample was blood. This clonotype originated in a girl aged 2-17 years with multiple sclerosis. Here the CDR3 reads CASSDTLGRRGVPDTQYF. The CDR3 DNA is TGTGCCAGCAGCGATACCCTCGGGCGGCGGGGGGTCCCAGATACGCAGTATTTT.